This entry is about one TCR beta chain. In its sample, this clone was seen once. The target of this receptor is not known. Qualities for individual bases were not recorded, and no much larger clone is one base off. For every enrolled patient, mismatch repair deficiency was confirmed by either polymerase chain reaction or immunohistochemistry. TCR sequencing was performed for a few patients who responded to pembrolizumab therapy. The phase II trial prospectively tested pembrolizumab PD-1 blockade in advanced mismatch repair-deficient cancers regardless of tissue of origin. Serial peripheral blood T cell samples were collected before and at multiple times after starting PD-1 blockade. The timing of each blood sample was reported as weeks after the first dose of pembrolizumab. The sample is drawn from a study of PD-1 blockade in mismatch repair-deficient tumors (dated by TCRdb to about 2017). Regarding the research as a whole: The trial enrolled 65 to 100 consecutive patients with under 15 mismatch repair-deficient cancer types between 2013 and 2016, all previously treated and progressing. Deep sequencing of TCR CDR3 regions was used to track tumor-associated T cell clones in peripheral blood of patients responding to PD-1 blockade. The paper as a whole reports these results and caveats: Tumor-resident clones, often undetectable in blood before treatment, expanded rapidly after pembrolizumab and then contracted, generally before radiologic responses.

Libraries were constructed by the immunoSEQ multiplex PCR assay. Not all clones reach the TCRdb copy of this immuneACCESS table, which keeps in-frame sequences only. Checked studies attribute under half of the gap to unresolved V genes and leave the rest unexplained. Recorded for this sample are around 100,000 clones; 70% to 80% of them occurred a single time. The ten top clones hold less than 5.5% of the sample. The CDR3 numbers 14 residues from cysteine through phenylalanine. The DNA shown is the 42-base CDR3, in frame from base 1. Looking up the germline V gene yields CDR1 MNHEY and CDR2 SVGAGI. V is shortened by 4 bases, J by 0 bases, and the region joining them spans 10 bases.

The sequence is built from TRBV6-5 and TRBJ2-7; a confident D gene designation cannot be given. Sequencing used peripheral blood, obtained 60 weeks after starting pembrolizumab. The source of this sequence is an adult with mismatch repair-deficient cancer. The nucleotide sequence reads as follows: TGTGCCAGCAGTTTAGGACGGTTCTCCTACGAGCAGTACTTC. Its protein product is CASSLGRFSYEQYF.